The 18 T cell receptor beta chains given below trace back to one sample, sequenced in a study of OX40 agonist ivuxolimab in advanced cancers. The repertoire was sequenced with immunoSEQ multiplex PCR; TCRdb's copy has only in-frame clones and lacks some. Of approximately 94,000 clones listed, about 88% were seen once; the top ten hold approximately 0.15%. The specimen comprised CD4+ or CD8+ T cells sorted from blood, sampled in a trial of the OX40 agonist ivuxolimab. The receptor source for this set is an adult with an advanced solid tumor such as melanoma, head and neck, liver or kidney cancer.

The chain is built from TRBV5-4 and TRBJ2-7; possibly TRBD2 for D (6 bases). Germline V gene data show CDR1 as SGHNT and CDR2 as YYREEE (reference sequence). Trimming removed 4 bases at V and 6 bases at J, with 14 bases between. This CDR3 spans 13 amino acids. The CDR3 here is CASSAGRAGEQYF. The CDR3 nucleotides are TGTGCCAGCAGCGCGGGACGGGCGGGCGAGCAGTACTTC.

Here the CDR3 DNA reads TGTGCCAGCAGCTGGACAGGCTCGAACACCGGGGAGCTGTTTTTT. It codes for CASSWTGSNTGELFF. The chain carries TRBV11-2 and TRBJ2-2; 7 bases are shared with TRBD1. V lost 4 bases, J lost 0 bases, and 2 bases stayed unmatched. CDR1 is SGHAT, CDR2 FQNNGV, per germline. The CDR3 is 15 amino acids. Full variable domain (outside the CDR3, taken from reference TRBV11-2 and TRBJ2-2): EAGVAQSPRYKIIEKRQSVAFWCNPISGHATLYWYQQILGQGPKLLIQFQNNGVVDDSQLPKDRFSAERLKGVDSTLKIQPAKLEDSAVYLCASSWTGSNTGELFFGEGSRLTVL.

The rearrangement links TRBV29-1 to TRBJ2-3; 7 bases align to TRBD2. The CDR3 totals 12 residues. Germline V CDR1 and CDR2: SQVTM, ANQGSEA. Losses at the gene ends were 4 bases for V and 6 bases for J; bases not matched to a gene: 4. CDR3 protein: CSVVVAGDTQYF. Here the CDR3 DNA reads TGCAGCGTTGTTGTAGCGGGCGATACGCAGTATTTT.

This sequence joins TRBV18 and TRBJ1-5; D gene uncertain. V was pared by 3 bases and J by 7 bases, with 13 bases between. The CDR3 has 14 amino acids. CDR1 is KGHSH, CDR2 LQKENI, per germline. CDR3 loop: CASSPSKGAQPQHF. The CDR3 region has the DNA TGTGCCAGCTCACCGAGCAAGGGAGCGCAGCCCCAGCATTTT.

A few counts support this clone. Other DNA variants within this sample encode the same CDR3. The chain is built from TRBV29-1 and TRBJ1-2, with 11 bases fitting TRBD1. With V trimmed by 5 bases and J by 2 bases, 1 base remained unmatched. The CDR3 totals 13 residues. Germline V gene data show CDR1 as SQVTM and CDR2 as ANQGSEA. The CDR3 loop reads CSVRTGGNYGYTF. CDR3 in DNA: TGCAGCGTTCGGACAGGGGGCAACTATGGCTACACCTTC.

This chain connects TRBV11-2 to TRBJ2-7; 7 bases agree with TRBD1. There are 14 residues in the CDR3. Germline trimming cut 5 bases from V and 0 bases from J; bases unmatched to any gene: 4. The germline V gene has CDR1 SGHAT and CDR2 FQNNGV. DNA of the CDR3: TGTGCCAGCAGCCGCAGACAGGGCTCCTACGAGCAGTACTTC. Encoded protein: CASSRRQGSYEQYF. The variable domain in full, completed from reference TRBV11-2 and TRBJ2-7, reads EAGVAQSPRYKIIEKRQSVAFWCNPISGHATLYWYQQILGQGPKLLIQFQNNGVVDDSQLPKDRFSAERLKGVDSTLKIQPAKLEDSAVYLCASSRRQGSYEQYFGPGTRLTVT.

This clone showed up just a few times. The chain is built from TRBV30 and TRBJ1-1; weak D call: TRBD1 (5 bases). Germline V gene sequence: CDR1 GTSNPN, CDR2 SVGIG (reference sequence). V was shortened by 8 bases and J by 4 bases, with 14 bases between the two germline ends. This CDR3 has 12 amino acids. The CDR3 sequence: CAGGRPATEAFF. In nucleotides, the CDR3 is TGTGCCGGGGGAAGGCCAGCCACTGAAGCTTTCTTT.

The chain employs TRBV30 and TRBJ2-1, with a possible D match to TRBD2 (7 bases). CDR3 length: 13 residues. V was pared by 4 bases and J by 9 bases, with 16 bases between. Germline assignment: CDR1 GTSNPN and CDR2 SVGIG (reference sequence). Here the CDR3 DNA reads TGTGCCTGGACTCAAAGGGGGGGAGGTGAGCAGTTCTTC. Amino acid sequence: CAWTQRGGGEQFF.

Notes on this clone: At one of its ends the junction is not consistent with the germline gene, which may arise from a read error. The chain carries TRBV5-1 and TRBJ1-2; 8 nucleotides agree with TRBD1. There are 13 residues in the CDR3. From germline, CDR1 is SGHRS and CDR2 YFSETQ. The CDR3 nucleotides are TGTGCCAGCAGCTTGGCAGGGGGCGCGGGCTACACCTTC. Protein: CASSLAGGAGYTF.

The rearrangement joins TRBV6-5 to TRBJ1-1; TRBD1 might be the D (6 bases). CDR3 length: 13 amino acids. Germline V gene sequence: CDR1 MNHEY, CDR2 SVGAGI. V was cut by 7 bases and J by 1 base, with 10 bases left in between. CDR3: CASTTGTNTEAFF. As DNA, the CDR3 is TGTGCCAGCACTACAGGGACGAACACTGAAGCTTTCTTT.

This clone is medium-sized by share. This chain links TRBV2 with TRBJ1-5; no clear D. Germline-derived CDR1 and CDR2 are SNHLY and FYNNEI. Trimming removed 6 bases from V and 3 bases from J, with 15 bases in between. The CDR3 consists of 15 residues. In DNA, the CDR3 is TGTGCCAGCAGGACGGGATGGTTCTCCAATCAGCCCCAGCATTTT. Protein: CASRTGWFSNQPQHF.

The rearrangement uses TRBV28 and TRBJ2-3; perhaps D is TRBD1 or TRBD2 (5 bases each). Germline CDR1 is MDHEN and CDR2 is SYDVKM. Between the trimmed V and J ends, which lost 5 bases and 1 base, there was a span of 13 bases. The CDR3 sequence is 15 residues long. The CDR3 sequence: CASSPPGPGTDTQYF. In nucleotides, the CDR3 is TGTGCCAGCAGTCCACCGGGACCAGGCACAGATACGCAGTATTTT.

V usage is TRBV7-8 and J usage is TRBJ2-2; unclear D gene. V was clipped by 7 bases and J by 7 bases, with 19 bases between them. The CDR3 is made up of 15 amino acids. CDR1 and CDR2 (germline): SGHVS, FQNEAQ. In nucleotides, the CDR3 is TGTGCCAGCATTCTAACTCGACCGCCGGGCGGGGAGCTGTTTTTT. The encoded protein is CASILTRPPGGELFF.

This clone has just one count. V is TRBV5-1 and J is TRBJ2-2; perhaps D is TRBD1 or TRBD2 (5 bases each). Looked up from germline, CDR1 is SGHRS and CDR2 is YFSETQ. The CDR3 extends over 14 amino acids. With 4 bases removed from V and 0 bases from J, the gap between germline ends came to 7 bases. CDR3 sequence reads: CASSMGPNTGELFF. The DNA for the CDR3 is TGCGCCAGCAGCATGGGACCGAACACCGGGGAGCTGTTTTTT.

The chain recombines TRBV5-1 with TRBJ2-1; no clear D. V was cut by 0 bases and J by 8 bases, with 15 bases left in between. CDR1 and CDR2 (germline): SGHRS, YFSETQ. CDR3 size: 15 residues. The CDR3 spells CASSLGWRTVDEQFF. The CDR3 DNA sequence: TGCGCCAGCAGCTTGGGGTGGCGGACGGTCGATGAGCAGTTCTTC.

The rearrangement joins TRBV5-1 to TRBJ2-1, with 9 bases matching TRBD1. With V trimmed by 4 bases and J by 6 bases, 5 bases remained unmatched. The germline V gene encodes CDR1 SGHRS and CDR2 YFSETQ. The CDR3 has 14 residues. The CDR3 DNA follows: TGCGCCAGCAGCAGGGACAGGGTGGTCAATGAGCAGTTCTTC. This translates into CASSRDRVVNEQFF.

The chain employs TRBV27 and TRBJ2-7, with TRBD2 matching 8 bases. Trimming took 6 bases from V and 3 from J; bases not matched to a gene: 16. CDR3 length equals 17 residues. Germline loops: CDR1 MNHEY, CDR2 SMNVEV (reference sequence). The CDR3 bases are TGTGCCAGCAGGACAATAGCGGGAAAAGGGGTGAGCTACGAGCAGTACTTC. Its translation is CASRTIAGKGVSYEQYF.

The chain employs TRBV1 and TRBJ1-1. TRBV1 is marked as a pseudogene. CDR3 length equals 18 residues. The CDR3 DNA is TGCACCAGCAGCCATTGGGGCGGGACCTTCCCCTTTTACACTGAAGCTTTCTTT. Protein: CTSSHWGGTFPFYTEAFF.